The present entry profiles one T cell receptor beta chain with its context. What it recognizes is unknown. This entry is derived from a study of monozygotic twins with inflammatory bowel disease. TCRdb re-called the 5' RACE reads; every CDR3 protein appears as one record, without DNA. Its table records 420,000 or so distinct CDR3 sequences. Germline CDR1 is LGHNA and CDR2 is YNFKEQ. CDR3 length: 14 amino acids. Study findings and constraints: The analysis failed to separate different T cell subtypes. The data did not back a single strong IBD-associated clonotype or signal. Those with IBD had lower TCRbeta diversity (inverse Simpson) than their healthy co-twins did.

The chain uses TRBV4-2 and TRBJ1-2. The TCR sequence derives from a human donor with ulcerative colitis or Crohn's disease, or a healthy co-twin of an affected twin (not recorded which). The sequenced sample was blood. The chain's CDR3 is CASSQGEGRYGYTF.